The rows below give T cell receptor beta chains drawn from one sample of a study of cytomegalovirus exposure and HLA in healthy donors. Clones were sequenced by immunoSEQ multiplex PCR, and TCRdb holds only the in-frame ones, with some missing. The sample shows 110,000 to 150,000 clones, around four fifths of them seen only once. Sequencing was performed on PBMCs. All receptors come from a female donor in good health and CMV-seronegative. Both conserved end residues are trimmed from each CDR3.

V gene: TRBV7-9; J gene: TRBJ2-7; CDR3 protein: SSSGDSNEQY
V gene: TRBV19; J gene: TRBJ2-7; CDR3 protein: ASSTATGGSYEQY
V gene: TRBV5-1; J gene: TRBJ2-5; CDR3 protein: ASSLGASGVGETQY
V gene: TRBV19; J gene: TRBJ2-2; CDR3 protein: ASSIYLGSTGELF
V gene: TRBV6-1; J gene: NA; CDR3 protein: ASGLAGSYEQY
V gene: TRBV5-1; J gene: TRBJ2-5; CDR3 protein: ASSLNRNGQETQY
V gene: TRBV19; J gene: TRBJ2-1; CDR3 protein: ASSASTGGVPGRIYNEQF
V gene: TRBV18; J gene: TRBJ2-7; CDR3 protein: ASSRLTSGRNDEQY
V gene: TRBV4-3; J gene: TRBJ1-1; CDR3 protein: ASSLSTGSFVGAF
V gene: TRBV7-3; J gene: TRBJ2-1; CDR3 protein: ASSSRTSGRVNEQF
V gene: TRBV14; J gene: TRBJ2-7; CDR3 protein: ASSQGGLVPYEQY
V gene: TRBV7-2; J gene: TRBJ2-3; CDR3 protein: ASSPLAGSTDTQY
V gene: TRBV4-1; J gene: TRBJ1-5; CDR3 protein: ASSQERGQPQH
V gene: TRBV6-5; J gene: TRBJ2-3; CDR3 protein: ASSNRGHPDTQY
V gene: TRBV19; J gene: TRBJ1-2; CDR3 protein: ASSRDTAGNYGYT
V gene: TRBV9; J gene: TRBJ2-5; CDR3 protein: ASSAAGQGLTETQY
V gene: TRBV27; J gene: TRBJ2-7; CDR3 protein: ASSLSGTSGRAHEQY
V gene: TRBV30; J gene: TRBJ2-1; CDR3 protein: AWSVGSGRALTHNEQF
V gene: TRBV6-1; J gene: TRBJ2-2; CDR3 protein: ASRSGANTGELF
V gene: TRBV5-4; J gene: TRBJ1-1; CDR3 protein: ASSLPGGVNTEAF
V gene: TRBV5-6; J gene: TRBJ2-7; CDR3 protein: ASSSGTGLSYEQY
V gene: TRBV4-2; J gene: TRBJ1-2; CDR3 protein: ASSQVNQGATLYGYT
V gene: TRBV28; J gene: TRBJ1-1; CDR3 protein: ASRTKPTEAF
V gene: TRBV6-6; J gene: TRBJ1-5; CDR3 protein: ASRGDSSGQPQH
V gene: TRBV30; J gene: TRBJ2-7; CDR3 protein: AWGDRDEQY
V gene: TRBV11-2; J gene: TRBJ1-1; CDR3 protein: ASSLGKQGSTEAF
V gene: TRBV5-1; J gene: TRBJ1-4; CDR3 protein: ASSNNPGDQEKLF
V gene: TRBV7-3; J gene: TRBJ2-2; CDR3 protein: ASSLIGTPGLAGHKTGELF
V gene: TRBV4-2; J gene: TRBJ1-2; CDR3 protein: ASSQERDRYYGYT
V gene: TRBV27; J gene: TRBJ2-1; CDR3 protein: ASKEGGNRRDEQF
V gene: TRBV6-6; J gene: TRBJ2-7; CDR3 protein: ASRRDRVSYEQY
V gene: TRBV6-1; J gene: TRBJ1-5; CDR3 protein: ASMRPGLPQH
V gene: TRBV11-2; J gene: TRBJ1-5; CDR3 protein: ASSLDGVQPQH
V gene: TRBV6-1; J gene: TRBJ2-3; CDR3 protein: ASSDDLLVSSDTQY
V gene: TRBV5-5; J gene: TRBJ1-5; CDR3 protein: ASSRWNQPQH
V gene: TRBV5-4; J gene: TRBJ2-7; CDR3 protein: ASSLSGDSYEQY
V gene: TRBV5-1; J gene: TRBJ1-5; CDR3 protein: ASDRGGYSNQPQH
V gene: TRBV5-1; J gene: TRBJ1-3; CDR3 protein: ASSGGTGADGNTIY
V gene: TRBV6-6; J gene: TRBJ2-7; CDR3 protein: ASSLLSYEQY
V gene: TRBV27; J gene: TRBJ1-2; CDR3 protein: ASRRTGTYGYT
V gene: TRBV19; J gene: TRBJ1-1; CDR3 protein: ASSIWTGGSNTEAF
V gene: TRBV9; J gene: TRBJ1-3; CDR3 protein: ASSVSGQGANTIY
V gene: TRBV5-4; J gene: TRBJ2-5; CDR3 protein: ASSPRGEETQY
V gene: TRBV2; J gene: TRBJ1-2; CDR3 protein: ASSEGVGQGAVNT
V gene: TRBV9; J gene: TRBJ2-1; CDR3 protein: ASSVALGAHEQF
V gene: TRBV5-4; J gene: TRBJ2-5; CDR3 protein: ASSKLVGETQY
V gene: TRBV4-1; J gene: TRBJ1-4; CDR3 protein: ASSQGMDRVLEKLF
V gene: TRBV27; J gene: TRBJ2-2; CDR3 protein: ASSLRLAGGKSELF
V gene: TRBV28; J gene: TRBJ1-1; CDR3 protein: ASSLSLYRSGVGNPEAF
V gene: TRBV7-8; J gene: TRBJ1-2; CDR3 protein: ASSATGTGHSYT
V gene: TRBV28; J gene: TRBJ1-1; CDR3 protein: ASSPLRETGSAF
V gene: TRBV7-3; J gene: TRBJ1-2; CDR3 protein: ASSLYSQGNYGYT
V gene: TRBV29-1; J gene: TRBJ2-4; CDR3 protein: SVEVFGLAGGGAKNIQY
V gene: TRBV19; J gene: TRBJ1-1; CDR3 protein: ASRPPAGTGRNTEAF
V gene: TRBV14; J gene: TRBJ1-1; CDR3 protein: ASSQGSSGNTEAF
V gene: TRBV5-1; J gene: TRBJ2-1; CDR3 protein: ASRKQPGQGHNEQF